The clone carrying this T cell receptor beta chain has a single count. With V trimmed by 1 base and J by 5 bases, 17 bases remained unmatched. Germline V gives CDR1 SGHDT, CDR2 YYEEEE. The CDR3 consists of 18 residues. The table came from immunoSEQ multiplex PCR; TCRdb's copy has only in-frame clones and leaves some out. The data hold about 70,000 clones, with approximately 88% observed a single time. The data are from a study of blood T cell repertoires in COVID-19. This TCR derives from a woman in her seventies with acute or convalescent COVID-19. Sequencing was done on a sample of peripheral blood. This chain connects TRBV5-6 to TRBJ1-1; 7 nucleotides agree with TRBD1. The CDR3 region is CASSLLPGGLAIWTEAFF. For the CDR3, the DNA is TGTGCCAGCAGCTTGCTGCCAGGGGGTTTGGCGATTTGGACTGAAGCTTTCTTT. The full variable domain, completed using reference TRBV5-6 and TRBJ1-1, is DAGVTQSPTHLIKTRGQQVTLRCSPKSGHDTVSWYQQALGQGPQFIFQYYEEEERQRGNFPDRFSGHQFPNYSSELNVNALLLGDSALYLCASSLLPGGLAIWTEAFFGQGTRLTVV.